The 5 T cell receptor beta chains below come from one sample, sequenced in a study of identical twins. MiXCR was run by TCRdb on the 5' RACE reads, yielding one entry per CDR3 protein. Here the sample spans approximately 1.8 million distinct CDR3 sequences, under 35% being singletons. The sequencing sample was made of cord blood. The receptor source for this set is a newborn girl in good health.

With regard to this clonotype: Being one base from a much bigger clone, this may be a read error. The rearrangement uses TRBV24-1 and TRBJ2-1; 7 bases line up with TRBD1. In germline, CDR1 is KGHDR, CDR2 SFDVKD. This CDR3 has 16 amino acids. The chain's CDR3 is CATSDRDSSSHNEQFF. In nucleotides, the CDR3 is TGTGCCACCAGTGACCGGGACAGTAGCTCCCACAATGAGCAGTTCTTC.

This sequence joins TRBV5-1 and TRBJ2-5, with TRBD1 matching 7 bases. After removal of 3 bases from V and 3 bases from J, the junction contained 5 bases not matched to a gene. This CDR3 is built from 14 residues. The germline gives CDR1 SGHRS, CDR2 YFSETQ. CDR3 loop: CASSYTTGKETQYF. The CDR3 nucleotides read TGCGCCAGCAGCTATACGACAGGGAAAGAGACCCAGTACTTC.

The chain has TRBV3-1 and TRBJ2-1; 8 bases are shared with TRBD2. CDR3 length equals 15 residues. After removal of 6 bases from V and 3 bases from J, the junction contained 7 bases not matched to a gene. In germline, CDR1 is LGHDT, CDR2 YNNKEL (reference sequence). DNA of the CDR3: TGTGCCAGCAGGCTCGGGGGGGCCATCTACAATGAGCAGTTCTTC. It yields the protein CASRLGGAIYNEQFF.

In this sample, this clonotype turned up a few times. The J gene is TRBJ2-6, the V gene TRBV27; D remains unclear. The CDR3 extends over 14 amino acids. Germline loops: CDR1 MNHEY, CDR2 SMNVEV (reference sequence). V dropped 8 bases and J dropped 0 bases, with 8 bases sitting between them. CDR3 in DNA: TGTGCCAGCCAAAGGTTCTCTGGGGCCAACGTCCTGACTTTC. This encodes CASQRFSGANVLTF.

A few counts support this clonotype. The rearrangement links TRBV20-1 to TRBJ2-1; 10 bases fit TRBD2. Trimming cost V 5 bases and J 9 bases; bases outside gene matches: 4. The CDR3 length is 12 residues. Germline CDR1 reads DFQATT; CDR2 reads SNEGSKA (reference sequence). DNA of the CDR3: TGCAGTGCTGCCGGGACTAGCGTTGAGCAGTTCTTC. Amino acids: CSAAGTSVEQFF.